The 7 T cell receptor beta chains presented below share a single source sample, sequenced in a study of T cells in localized non-small cell lung cancer. Assay: immunoSEQ multiplex PCR; the TCRdb copy retains only in-frame clones and omits some. The table lists about 30,000 clones, 90% to 95% of them singletons, with 0.73% in the top ten. Sequencing was performed on peripheral blood, taken before any cancer treatment. The source of these receptors is a woman aged 35 to 70 with stage I lung adenocarcinoma.

The V and J genes are TRBV18 and TRBJ1-1, with D perhaps matching TRBD1 (6 bases). From germline, CDR1 is KGHSH and CDR2 LQKENI. This CDR3 contains 13 residues. V gave up 8 bases and J gave up 7 bases, with 17 bases separating them. The CDR3 loop is CASLRTEELEAFF. The CDR3 DNA reads as TGTGCCAGCCTAAGGACAGAGGAACTTGAAGCTTTCTTT.

This clone was seen once. This chain uses TRBV11-3 with TRBJ2-2; no clear D gene. The germline CDR1 and CDR2 sequences are SGHNT and YENEEA. Between the trimmed V and J ends, which lost 4 bases and 3 bases, there was a span of 9 bases. The CDR3 contains 14 residues. CDR3 sequence (DNA): TGTGCCAGCAGCTCGATAAGATACACCGGGGAGCTGTTTTTT. Translation gives CASSSIRYTGELFF.

V and J are TRBV5-4 and TRBJ2-5; TRBD1 aligns across 7 bases. J lost 3 bases, V lost 2 bases, and 7 bases had no gene match. CDR1 and CDR2 from the germline V gene are SGHNT and YYREEE (reference sequence). This CDR3 spans 15 amino acids. CDR3 DNA sequence: TGTGCCAGCAGCTTTGTTAACGACAGGGAAGAGACCCAGTACTTC. Its translation: CASSFVNDREETQYF. The whole variable domain, remainder taken from reference TRBV5-4 and TRBJ2-5, is ETGVTQSPTHLIKTRGQQVTLRCSSQSGHNTVSWYQQALGQGPQFIFQYYREEENGRGNFPPRFSGLQFPNYSSELNVNALELDDSALYLCASSFVNDREETQYFGPGTRLLVL.

J is TRBJ1-2 and V is TRBV13; possible D gene TRBD1, 5 bases. V was cut by 6 bases and J by 4 bases, with 18 bases left in between. CDR3 length: 15 residues. The germline CDR1 and CDR2 sequences are PRHDT and FYEKMQ (reference sequence). The CDR3 region is CASSSLRGVGYGYTF. The CDR3 DNA reads TGTGCCAGCAGTTCCTTACGGGGGGTAGGCTATGGCTACACCTTC.

The chain is built from TRBV6-6 and TRBJ2-1, with no clear D. V dropped 5 bases and J dropped 7 bases, with 12 bases sitting between them. CDR3 length: 13 amino acids. The germline V gene encodes CDR1 MNHNY and CDR2 SVGAGI (reference sequence). CDR3 DNA sequence: TGTGCCAGCAGTAAGACGGGCACGAATGAGCAGTTCTTC. This codes for CASSKTGTNEQFF.

J is TRBJ2-1 and V is TRBV14; D gene uncertain. The V gene lost 8 bases and the J gene lost 5 bases, with 13 bases spanning the gap. CDR1 is SGHDN, CDR2 FVKESK, per germline. CDR3 size: 13 residues. The chain's CDR3 is CASSQDLNNEQFF. The CDR3 nucleotides read TGTGCCAGCTCCCAAGACCTGAACAATGAGCAGTTCTTC.

The CDR3 region has the DNA TGTGCCATCAGTGAAGGTGTCAAACACAATGAGCAGTTCTTC. This sequence encodes CAISEGVKHNEQFF. This chain connects TRBV10-3 to TRBJ2-1, with unresolved D. The CDR3 is 14 amino acids. Germline CDR1 is ENHRY and CDR2 is SYGVKD. The V end lost 3 bases, the J end lost 5 bases, and 11 bases lay between the germline ends.